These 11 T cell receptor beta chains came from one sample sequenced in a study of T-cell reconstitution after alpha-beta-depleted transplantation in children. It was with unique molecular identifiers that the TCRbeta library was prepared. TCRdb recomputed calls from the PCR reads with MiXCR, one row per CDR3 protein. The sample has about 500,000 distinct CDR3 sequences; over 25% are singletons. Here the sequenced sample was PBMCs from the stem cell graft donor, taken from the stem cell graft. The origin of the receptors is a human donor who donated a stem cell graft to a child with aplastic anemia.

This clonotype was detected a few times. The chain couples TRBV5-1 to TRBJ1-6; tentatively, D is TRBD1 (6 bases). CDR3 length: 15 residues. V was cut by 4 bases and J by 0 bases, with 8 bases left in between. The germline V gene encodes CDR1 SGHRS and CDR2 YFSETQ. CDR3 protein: CASSTGHSYNSPLHF. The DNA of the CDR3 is TGCGCCAGCAGCACGGGACACTCCTATAATTCACCCCTCCACTTT.

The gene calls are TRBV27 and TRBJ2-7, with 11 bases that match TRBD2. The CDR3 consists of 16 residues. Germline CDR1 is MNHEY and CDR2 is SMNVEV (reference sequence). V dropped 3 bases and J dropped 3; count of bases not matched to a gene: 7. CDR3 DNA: TGTGCCAGCAGTTTCGCCGGGACTAGCGGTTTCTACGAGCAGTACTTC. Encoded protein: CASSFAGTSGFYEQYF.

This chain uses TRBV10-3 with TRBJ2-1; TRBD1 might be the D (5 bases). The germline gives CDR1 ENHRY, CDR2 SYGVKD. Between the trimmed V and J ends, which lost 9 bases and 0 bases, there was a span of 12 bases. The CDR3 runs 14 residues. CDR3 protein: CAIRDSGSYNEQFF. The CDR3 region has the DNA TGTGCCATTCGTGACAGTGGCTCCTACAATGAGCAGTTCTTC.

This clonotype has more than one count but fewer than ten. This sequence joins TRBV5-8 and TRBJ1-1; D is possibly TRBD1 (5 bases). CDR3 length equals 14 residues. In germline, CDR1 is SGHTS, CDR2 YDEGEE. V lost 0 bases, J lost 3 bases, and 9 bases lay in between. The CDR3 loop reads CASSLEVRDTEAFF. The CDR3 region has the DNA TGTGCCAGCAGCTTGGAGGTCAGGGACACTGAAGCTTTCTTT.

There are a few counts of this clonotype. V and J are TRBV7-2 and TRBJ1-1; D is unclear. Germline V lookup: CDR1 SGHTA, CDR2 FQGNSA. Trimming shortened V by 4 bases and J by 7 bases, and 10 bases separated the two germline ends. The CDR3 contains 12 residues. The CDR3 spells CASSSVRGEAFF. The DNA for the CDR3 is TGTGCCAGCAGCTCGGTTCGTGGTGAAGCTTTCTTT.

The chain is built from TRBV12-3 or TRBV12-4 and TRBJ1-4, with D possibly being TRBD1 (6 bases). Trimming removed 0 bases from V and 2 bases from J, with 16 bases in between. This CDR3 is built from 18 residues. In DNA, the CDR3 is TGTGCCAGCAGTTTAGCGCGTTCAGGGGTCCCCACTAATGAAAAACTGTTTTTT. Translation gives CASSLARSGVPTNEKLFF.

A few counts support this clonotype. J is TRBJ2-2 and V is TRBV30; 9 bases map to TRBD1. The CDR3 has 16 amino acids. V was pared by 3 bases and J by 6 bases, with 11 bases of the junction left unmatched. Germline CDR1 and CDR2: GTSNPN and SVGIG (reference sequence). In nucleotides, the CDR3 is TGTGCCTGGAGAACCCCCGGGACAGGGAAGGCCGGGGAGCTGTTTTTT. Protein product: CAWRTPGTGKAGELFF.

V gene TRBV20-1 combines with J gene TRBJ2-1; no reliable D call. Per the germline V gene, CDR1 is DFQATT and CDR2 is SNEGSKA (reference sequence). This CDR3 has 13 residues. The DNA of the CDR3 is TGCAGCCCAAGGGTCGCTAGCTACAATGAGCAGTTCTTC. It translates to CSPRVASYNEQFF.

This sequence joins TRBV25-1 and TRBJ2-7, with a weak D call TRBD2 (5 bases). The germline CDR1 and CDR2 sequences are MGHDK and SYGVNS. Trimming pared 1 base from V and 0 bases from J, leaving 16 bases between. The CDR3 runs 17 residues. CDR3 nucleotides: TGTGCCAGCAGTGAATCTGGCGGGCCCAGGAGCTCCTACGAGCAGTACTTC. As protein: CASSESGGPRSSYEQYF.

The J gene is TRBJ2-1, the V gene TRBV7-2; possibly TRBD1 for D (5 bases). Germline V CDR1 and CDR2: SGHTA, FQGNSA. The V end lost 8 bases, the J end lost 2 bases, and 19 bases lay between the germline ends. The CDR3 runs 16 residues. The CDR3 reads CASALQGMGAYNEQFF. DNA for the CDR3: TGTGCCAGCGCTCTCCAGGGAATGGGTGCCTACAATGAGCAGTTCTTC.

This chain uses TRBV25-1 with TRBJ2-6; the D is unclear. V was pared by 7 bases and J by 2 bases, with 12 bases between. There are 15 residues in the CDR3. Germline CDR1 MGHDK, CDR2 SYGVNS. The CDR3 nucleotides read TGTGCCAGCATAGGAAGTAGTACTGGGGCCAACGTCCTGACTTTC. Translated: CASIGSSTGANVLTF. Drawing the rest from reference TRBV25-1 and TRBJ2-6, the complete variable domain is EADIYQTPRYLVIGTGKKITLECSQTMGHDKMYWYQQDPGMELHLIHYSYGVNSTEKGDLSSESTVSRIRTEHFPLTLESARPSHTSQYLCASIGSSTGANVLTFGAGSRLTVL.